This T cell receptor beta chain is drawn from a study of blood T cell repertoires in COVID-19. Study background: The United States, Italy and Spain provided the acute and convalescent COVID-19 samples. T cells, B-cell-depleted T cells, or PBMCs provided the cDNA or gDNA that served as material.

V was clipped by 1 base and J by 5 bases; unmatched bases: 9. Germline CDR1 reads SGHVS; CDR2 reads FNYEAQ. The CDR3 runs 17 residues. Original methodology: How many nucleated cells were present was estimated from reference gene primer amplification. Only in-frame clones appear in the TCRdb table, and some are missing; sequencing was by immunoSEQ multiplex PCR. The DNA was the basis for D and trimming; V, J and clone size are from that table. The data contain approximately 180,000 clones, 75% to 95% of them singletons. The V gene is TRBV7-6, the J gene TRBJ1-4; TRBD1 matches at 8 bases. This receptor was identified in a man aged 50-59 years with acute or convalescent COVID-19. The sample comprised peripheral blood. CDR3 sequence reads: CASSLGRQTGVNEKLFF. CDR3 DNA: TGTGCCAGCAGCTTAGGAAGACAGACAGGGGTAAATGAAAAACTGTTTTTT. Full variable domain (missing parts from reference TRBV7-6 and TRBJ1-4): GAGVSQSPRYKVTKRGQDVALRCDPISGHVSLYWYRQALGQGPEFLTYFNYEAQQDKSGLPNDRFSAERPEGSISTLTIQRTEQRDSAMYRCASSLGRQTGVNEKLFFGSGTQLSVL.